This paragraph covers one T cell receptor (beta chain) sequence. Given the absence of the conserved phenylalanine or tryptophan at the CDR3 end, a read error is likely. Starting material for RNA and DNA co-extraction consisted of roughly 19-34 mg of unsorted bulk tissue. The sample originates from a study of tumor-infiltrating lymphocytes in primary liver carcinoma. Study context: All lesions had stage T1-T3 N0M0 and about 4 to 11 cm widths.

Germline V gene sequence: CDR1 SGHAT, CDR2 FQNNGV. Unmatched junction bases numbered 6, after V lost 2 bases and J lost 4 bases. This CDR3 is built from 15 residues. The input was 450 to 500 ng total RNA; TCR beta cDNA was made from it with a constant-region primer. Sequencing libraries for TCR beta derived from three nested multiplex PCR rounds that used slightly modified ARM-PCR. In the first two PCR rounds, TRBV1-TRBV30 forward primers were paired with a C-beta reverse primer, and each round lasted about 9 cycles. TCRdb reprocessed the multiplex PCR reads with MiXCR, giving one entry per CDR3 protein. The repertoire includes roughly 86,000 distinct CDR3 sequences, about 70% of them detected once, and approximately 30% sits in the top ten.

This TCR was sampled from a man aged 35 to 55 with primary liver carcinoma and hepatitis B virus infection. Sequencing used tumor-adjacent normal liver tissue. V is TRBV11-2 and J is TRBJ2-7; 9 bases are shared with TRBD2. This CDR3 is CASSLLAGGPYEQYI. Written as DNA, the CDR3 is TGTGCCAGCAGCTTACTGGCGGGAGGGCCGTACGAGCAGTACATC.